This entry lists 10 T cell receptor beta chains sequenced from one sample in a study of cytomegalovirus exposure and HLA in healthy donors. PCR amplification relied on 60 Vbeta primers (plus 13 Jbeta primers). TCRdb's copy holds only in-frame clones and misses some; the assay was immunoSEQ multiplex PCR. The sample holds around 140,000 clones, approximately 84% seen once. Sequences were obtained from PBMCs. These receptors all stem from a man between 25 and 39 years old in good health and CMV-seropositive.

The gene calls are TRBV5-4 and TRBJ1-2; 7 bases map to TRBD1. V trimming: 4 bases; J trimming: 4 bases; junction bases outside the gene matches: 4. The CDR3 has 13 amino acids. CDR1 SGHNT and CDR2 YYREEE come from the germline V gene (reference sequence). CDR3 in DNA: TGTGCCAGCAGCCCGGACAGGAGCTATGGCTACACCTTC. As protein: CASSPDRSYGYTF.

The chain carries TRBV29-1 and TRBJ1-2; no definite D call. The CDR3 covers 13 residues. The germline V gene encodes CDR1 SQVTM and CDR2 ANQGSEA. V lost 4 bases and J 4 bases, leaving 13 bases between the germline ends. Here the CDR3 reads CSVGQSSAYGYTF. The CDR3 nucleotides are TGCAGCGTTGGCCAGTCCTCTGCCTATGGCTACACCTTC.

There are a few counts of this clone. The V and J genes are TRBV10-2 and TRBJ2-7; 10 nucleotides match TRBD1. The CDR3 is 14 residues long. V lost 7 bases, J lost 3 bases, and 6 bases stayed unmatched. Germline V lookup: CDR1 WSHSY, CDR2 SAAADI. CDR3 in amino acids: CASTGTGVLYEQYF. CDR3 sequence (DNA): TGCGCCAGCACCGGGACAGGGGTCCTCTACGAGCAGTACTTC.

The V gene is TRBV27, the J gene TRBJ2-7; 7 bases are shared with TRBD1. V gave up 6 bases and J gave up 0 bases; unmatched junction bases: 8. Germline CDR1 MNHEY, CDR2 SMNVEV (reference sequence). This CDR3 has 15 amino acids. The CDR3, as DNA: TGTGCCAGCAGAAGAGAGACAGGGTACTCCTACGAGCAGTACTTC. Translating gives CASRRETGYSYEQYF.

The DNA for the CDR3 is TGTGCCAGCAGTTTCGGGGTGGGAAGCGAGACCCAGTACTTC. This gives the protein CASSFGVGSETQYF. The chain couples TRBV28 to TRBJ2-5; a weak D match, TRBD2 (5 bases). CDR1 MDHEN and CDR2 SYDVKM come from the germline V gene. The V gene lost 3 bases and the J gene lost 5 bases, with 13 bases spanning the gap. This CDR3 contains 14 residues.

The chain is built from TRBV19 and TRBJ1-1; 10 bases agree with TRBD1. V trimming: 8 bases; J trimming: 5 bases; junction bases outside the gene matches: 8. The CDR3 contains 14 residues. Germline CDR1 and CDR2: LNHDA and SQIVND (reference sequence). In nucleotides, the CDR3 is TGTGCCAGTGGACGGACAGGGGGAGTGACTGAAGCTTTCTTT. Translating it yields CASGRTGGVTEAFF.

The chain is built from TRBV4-2 and TRBJ1-1; D gene uncertain. The germline V gene encodes CDR1 LGHNA and CDR2 YNFKEQ. Between the trimmed V and J ends, which lost 4 bases and 1 base, there was a span of 13 bases. This CDR3 has 15 residues. The CDR3 loop is CASSRTEGGNTEAFF. The CDR3 bases are TGTGCCAGCAGCCGAACCGAAGGAGGGAACACTGAAGCTTTCTTT.

J is TRBJ2-5 and V is TRBV28, with TRBD1 matching 8 bases. The assigned J gene may be wrong: the sequence end matches TRBJ2-7 better. CDR1 is MDHEN and CDR2 is SYDVKM in the germline V gene. The CDR3 runs to 14 residues. The DNA of the CDR3 is TGTGCCAGCACGCTGGGACAGGCCACCTACGAGCAGTACTTC. Protein product: CASTLGQATYEQYF.

The chain uses TRBV5-4 and TRBJ2-7; 9 bases match TRBD1. Trimming at V came to 4 bases and at J to 6 bases, leaving 17 bases not matched to a gene. The CDR3 sequence is 17 residues long. Germline values: CDR1 SGHNT, CDR2 YYREEE (reference sequence). The CDR3, as DNA: TGTGCCAGCAGCATCTTACAGGGGGCGCGGGAGCTACGCGAGCAGTACTTC. Amino acid sequence: CASSILQGARELREQYF.

The chain carries TRBV11-3 and TRBJ2-5; D is unclear. This CDR3 is built from 13 residues. Germline V gives CDR1 SGHNT, CDR2 YENEEA. With 2 bases removed from V and 4 bases from J, the gap between germline ends came to 8 bases. This CDR3 reads CASSLSRLETQYF. CDR3 nucleotide sequence: TGTGCCAGCAGCTTATCCAGACTAGAGACCCAGTACTTC.